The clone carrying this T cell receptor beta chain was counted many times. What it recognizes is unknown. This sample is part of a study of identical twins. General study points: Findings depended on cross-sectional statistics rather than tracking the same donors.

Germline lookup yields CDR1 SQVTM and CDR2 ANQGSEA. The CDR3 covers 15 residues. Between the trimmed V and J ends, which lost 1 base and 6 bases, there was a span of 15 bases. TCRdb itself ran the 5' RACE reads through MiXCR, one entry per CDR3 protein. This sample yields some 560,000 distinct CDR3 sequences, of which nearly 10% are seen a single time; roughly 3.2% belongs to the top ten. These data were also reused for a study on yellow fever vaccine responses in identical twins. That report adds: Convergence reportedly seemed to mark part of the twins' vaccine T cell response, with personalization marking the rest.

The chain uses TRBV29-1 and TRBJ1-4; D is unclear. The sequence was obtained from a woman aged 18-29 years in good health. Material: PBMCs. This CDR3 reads CSVEGPSPRDEKLFF. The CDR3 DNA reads TGCAGCGTTGAAGGGCCCTCCCCTCGGGATGAAAAACTGTTTTTT.